This entry concerns a single TCR beta chain. This entry is derived from a study of blood T cell repertoires in COVID-19. On the study more broadly: Some COVID-19 samples were acute and others convalescent; all came from the United States, Italy and Spain. PBMCs, B-cell-depleted T cells, or T cells were the source of the cDNA or gDNA that made up the material.

The ends were cut back, 5 bases at V and 8 bases at J, with 10 bases in the middle. Germline V lookup: CDR1 MNHEY, CDR2 SMNVEV (reference sequence). This CDR3 has 12 residues. Using immunoSEQ multiplex PCR, the repertoire was profiled, and TCRdb retains in-frame clones only, with some absent. The sample holds 120,000 or so clones, about 84% seen once. The specimen sequenced was peripheral blood. This chain joins TRBV27 and TRBJ1-5; no clear D gene. The receptor was derived from a man in his fifties or sixties with acute or convalescent COVID-19. CDR3 residues: CASSLPGEPQHF. CDR3 sequence (DNA): TGTGCCAGCAGTCTTCCCGGGGAGCCCCAGCATTTT.